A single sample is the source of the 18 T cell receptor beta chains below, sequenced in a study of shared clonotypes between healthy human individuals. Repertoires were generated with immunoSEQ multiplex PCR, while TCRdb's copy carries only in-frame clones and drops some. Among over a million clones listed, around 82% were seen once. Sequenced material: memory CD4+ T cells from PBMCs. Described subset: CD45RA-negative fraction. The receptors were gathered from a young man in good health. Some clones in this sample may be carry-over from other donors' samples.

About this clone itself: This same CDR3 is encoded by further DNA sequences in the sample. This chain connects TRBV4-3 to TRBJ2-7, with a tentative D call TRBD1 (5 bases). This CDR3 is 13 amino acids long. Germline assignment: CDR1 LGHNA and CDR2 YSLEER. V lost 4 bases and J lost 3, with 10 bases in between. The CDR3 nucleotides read TGCGCCAGCAGCCGTGACAGACGCTACGAGCAGTACTTC. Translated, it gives CASSRDRRYEQYF.

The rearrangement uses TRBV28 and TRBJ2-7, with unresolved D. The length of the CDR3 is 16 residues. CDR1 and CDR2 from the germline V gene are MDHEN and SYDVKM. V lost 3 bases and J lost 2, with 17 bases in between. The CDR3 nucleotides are TGTGCCAGCAGTTTTAGTACTGGAGACGCTACCTACGAGCAGTACTTC. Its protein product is CASSFSTGDATYEQYF.

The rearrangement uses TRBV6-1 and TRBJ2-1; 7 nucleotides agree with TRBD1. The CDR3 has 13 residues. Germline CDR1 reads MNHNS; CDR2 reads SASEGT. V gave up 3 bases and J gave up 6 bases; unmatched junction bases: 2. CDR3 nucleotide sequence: TGTGCCAGCAGTGAGACAGGGAGCAATGAGCAGTTCTTC. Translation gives CASSETGSNEQFF.

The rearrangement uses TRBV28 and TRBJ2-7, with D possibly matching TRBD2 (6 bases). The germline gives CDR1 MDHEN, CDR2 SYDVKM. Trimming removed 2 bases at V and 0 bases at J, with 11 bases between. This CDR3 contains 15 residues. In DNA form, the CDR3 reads TGTGCCAGCAGTTTAGGGGGAGGCGACTCCTACGAGCAGTACTTC. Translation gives CASSLGGGDSYEQYF.

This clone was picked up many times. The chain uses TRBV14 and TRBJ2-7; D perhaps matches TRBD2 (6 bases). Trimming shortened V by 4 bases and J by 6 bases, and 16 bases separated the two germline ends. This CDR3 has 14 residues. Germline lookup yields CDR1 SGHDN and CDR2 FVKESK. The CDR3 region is CASSLGLPNVEQYF. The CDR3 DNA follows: TGTGCCAGCAGCCTAGGACTACCGAATGTCGAGCAGTACTTC.

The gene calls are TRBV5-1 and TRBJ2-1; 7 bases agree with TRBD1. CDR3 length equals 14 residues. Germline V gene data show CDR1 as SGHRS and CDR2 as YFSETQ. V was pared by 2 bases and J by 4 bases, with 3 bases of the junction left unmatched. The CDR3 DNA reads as TGCGCCAGCAGCTTACAGGGGACGTACAATGAGCAGTTCTTC. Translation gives CASSLQGTYNEQFF.

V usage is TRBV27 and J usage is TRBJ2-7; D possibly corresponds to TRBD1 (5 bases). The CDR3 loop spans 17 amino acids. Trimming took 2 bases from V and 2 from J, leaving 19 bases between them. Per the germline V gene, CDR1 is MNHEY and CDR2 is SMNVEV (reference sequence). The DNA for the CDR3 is TGTGCCAGCAGTTTAAGAGCCCCCAGGGTGGATCCCTACGAGCAGTACTTC. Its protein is CASSLRAPRVDPYEQYF.

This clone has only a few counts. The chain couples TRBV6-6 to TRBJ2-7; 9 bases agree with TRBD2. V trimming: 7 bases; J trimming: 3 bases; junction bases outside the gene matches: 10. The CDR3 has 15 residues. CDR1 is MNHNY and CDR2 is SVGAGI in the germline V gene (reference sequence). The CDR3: CASTGGQRGDYEQYF. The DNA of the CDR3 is TGTGCCAGCACGGGAGGCCAGCGGGGGGACTACGAGCAGTACTTC.

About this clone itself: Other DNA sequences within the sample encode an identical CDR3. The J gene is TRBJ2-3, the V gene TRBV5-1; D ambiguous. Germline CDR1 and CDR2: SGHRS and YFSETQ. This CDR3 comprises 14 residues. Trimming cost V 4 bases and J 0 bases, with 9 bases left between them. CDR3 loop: CASSQQTSTDTQYF. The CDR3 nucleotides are TGCGCCAGCAGCCAACAAACTAGCACAGATACGCAGTATTTT.

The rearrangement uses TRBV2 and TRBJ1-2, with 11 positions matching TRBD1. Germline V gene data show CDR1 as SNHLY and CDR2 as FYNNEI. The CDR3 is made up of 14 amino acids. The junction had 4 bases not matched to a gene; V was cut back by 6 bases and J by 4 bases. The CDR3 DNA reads TGTGCCAGCAGGGGAGGGACAGGGGGCTATGGCTACACCTTC. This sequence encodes CASRGGTGGYGYTF.

Written as DNA, the CDR3 is TGTGCCAGCAGCTCCCCCAGGGCGGGAGGCGCGGTAGCCAAAAACATTCAGTACTTC. Translated, it gives CASSSPRAGGAVAKNIQYF. V and J are TRBV7-9 and TRBJ2-4; the match to TRBD2 covers 8 bases. Trimming took 4 bases from V and 0 from J; bases not matched to a gene: 14. Germline V CDR1 and CDR2: SEHNR, FQNEAQ (reference sequence). The CDR3 runs 19 residues.

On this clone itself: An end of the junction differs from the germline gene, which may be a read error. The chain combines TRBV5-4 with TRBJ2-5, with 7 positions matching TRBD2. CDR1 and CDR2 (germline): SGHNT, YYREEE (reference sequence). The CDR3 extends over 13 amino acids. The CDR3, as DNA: TGTGCCAGCAGCTTGAATTCGCGGGAGAGGAAAAACTTC. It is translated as CASSLNSRERKNF.

CDR3 DNA: TGTGCCAGCAGCCCCCGATCGAGGGGCCCCTACAATGAGCAGTTCTTC. Amino acids: CASSPRSRGPYNEQFF. The chain combines TRBV9 with TRBJ2-1; D is possibly TRBD1 or TRBD2 (5 bases each). Trimming removed 4 bases at V and 2 bases at J, with 16 bases between. Germline V gives CDR1 SGDLS, CDR2 YYNGEE. The CDR3 is 16 amino acids. The variable domain in full, with the rest retrieved from reference TRBV9 and TRBJ2-1, is DSGVTQTPKHLITATGQRVTLRCSPRSGDLSVYWYQQSLDQGLQFLIQYYNGEERAKGNILERFSAQQFPDLHSELNLSSLELGDSALYFCASSPRSRGPYNEQFFGPGTRLTVL.

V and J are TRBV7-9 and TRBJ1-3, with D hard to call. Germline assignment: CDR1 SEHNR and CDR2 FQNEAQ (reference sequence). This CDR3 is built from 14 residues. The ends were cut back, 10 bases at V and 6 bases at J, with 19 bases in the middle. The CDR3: CATQMGEFENTIYF. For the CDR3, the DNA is TGTGCCACCCAGATGGGAGAGTTCGAAAACACCATATATTTT.

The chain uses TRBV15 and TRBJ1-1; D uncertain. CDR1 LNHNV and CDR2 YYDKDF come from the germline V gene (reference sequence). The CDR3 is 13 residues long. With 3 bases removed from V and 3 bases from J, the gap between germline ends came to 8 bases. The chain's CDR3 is CATSSGEDTEAFF. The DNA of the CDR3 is TGTGCCACCAGCAGTGGGGAGGACACTGAAGCTTTCTTT.

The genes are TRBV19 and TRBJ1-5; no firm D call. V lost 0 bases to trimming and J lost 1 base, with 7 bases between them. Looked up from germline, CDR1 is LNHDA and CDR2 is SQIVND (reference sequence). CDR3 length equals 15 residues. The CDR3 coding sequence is TGTGCCAGTAGTATAGAACCAGCGAGCAATCAGCCCCAGCATTTT. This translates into CASSIEPASNQPQHF.

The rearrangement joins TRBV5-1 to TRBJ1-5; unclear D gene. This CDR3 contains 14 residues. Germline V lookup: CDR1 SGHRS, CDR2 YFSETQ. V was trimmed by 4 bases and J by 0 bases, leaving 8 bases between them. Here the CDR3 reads CASSTDGSNQPQHF. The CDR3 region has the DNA TGCGCCAGCAGCACGGACGGTAGCAATCAGCCCCAGCATTTT.

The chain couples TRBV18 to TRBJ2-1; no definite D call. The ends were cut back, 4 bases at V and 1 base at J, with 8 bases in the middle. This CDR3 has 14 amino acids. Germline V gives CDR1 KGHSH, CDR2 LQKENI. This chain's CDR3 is CASSREGSYNEQFF. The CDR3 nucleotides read TGTGCCAGCTCACGCGAAGGGTCCTACAATGAGCAGTTCTTC.